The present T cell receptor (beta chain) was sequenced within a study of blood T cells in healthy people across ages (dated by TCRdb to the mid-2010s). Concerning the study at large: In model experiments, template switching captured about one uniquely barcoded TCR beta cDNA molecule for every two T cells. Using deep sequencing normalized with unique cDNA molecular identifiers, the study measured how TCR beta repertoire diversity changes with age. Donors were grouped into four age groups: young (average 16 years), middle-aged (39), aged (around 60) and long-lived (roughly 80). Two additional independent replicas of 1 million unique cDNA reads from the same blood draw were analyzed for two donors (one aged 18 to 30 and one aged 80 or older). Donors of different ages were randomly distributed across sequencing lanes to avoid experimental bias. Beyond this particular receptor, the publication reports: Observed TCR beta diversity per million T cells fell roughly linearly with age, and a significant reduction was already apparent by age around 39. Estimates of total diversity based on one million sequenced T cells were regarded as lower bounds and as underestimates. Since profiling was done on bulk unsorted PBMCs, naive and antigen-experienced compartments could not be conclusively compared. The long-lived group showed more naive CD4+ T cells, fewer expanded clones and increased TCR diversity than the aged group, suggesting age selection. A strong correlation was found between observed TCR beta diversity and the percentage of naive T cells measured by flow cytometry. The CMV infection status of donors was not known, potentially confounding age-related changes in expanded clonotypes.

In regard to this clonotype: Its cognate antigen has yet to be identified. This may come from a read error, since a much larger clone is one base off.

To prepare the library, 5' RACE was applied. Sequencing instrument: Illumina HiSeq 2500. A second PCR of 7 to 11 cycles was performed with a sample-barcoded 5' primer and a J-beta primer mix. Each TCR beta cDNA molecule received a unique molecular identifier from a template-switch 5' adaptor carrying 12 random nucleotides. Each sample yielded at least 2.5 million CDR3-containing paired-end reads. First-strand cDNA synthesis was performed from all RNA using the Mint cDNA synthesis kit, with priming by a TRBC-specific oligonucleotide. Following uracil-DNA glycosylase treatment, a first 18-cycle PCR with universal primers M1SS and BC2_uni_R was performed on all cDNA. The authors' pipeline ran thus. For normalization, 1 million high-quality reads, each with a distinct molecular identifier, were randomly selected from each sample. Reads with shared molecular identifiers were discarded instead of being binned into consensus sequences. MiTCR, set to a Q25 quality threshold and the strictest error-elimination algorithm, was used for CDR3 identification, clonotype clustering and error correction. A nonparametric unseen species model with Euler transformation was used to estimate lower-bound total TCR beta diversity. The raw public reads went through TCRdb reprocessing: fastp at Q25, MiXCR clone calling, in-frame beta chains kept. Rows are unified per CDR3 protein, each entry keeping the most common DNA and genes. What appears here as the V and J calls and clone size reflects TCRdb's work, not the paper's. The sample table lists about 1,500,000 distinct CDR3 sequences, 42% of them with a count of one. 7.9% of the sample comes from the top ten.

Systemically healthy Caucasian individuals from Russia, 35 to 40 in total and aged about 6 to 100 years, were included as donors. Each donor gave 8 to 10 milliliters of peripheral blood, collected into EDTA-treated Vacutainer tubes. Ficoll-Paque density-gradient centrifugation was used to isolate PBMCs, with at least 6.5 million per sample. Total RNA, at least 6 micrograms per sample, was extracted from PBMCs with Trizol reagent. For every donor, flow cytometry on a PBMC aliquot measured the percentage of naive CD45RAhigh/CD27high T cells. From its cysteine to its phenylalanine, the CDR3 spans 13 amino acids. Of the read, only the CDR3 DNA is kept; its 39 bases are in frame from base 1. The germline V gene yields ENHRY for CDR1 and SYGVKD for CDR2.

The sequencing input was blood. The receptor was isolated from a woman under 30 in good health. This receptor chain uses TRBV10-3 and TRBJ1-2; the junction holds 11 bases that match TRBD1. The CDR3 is CAISRDRGDGCTF. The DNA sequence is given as TGTGCCATCAGCCGGGACAGGGGGGATGGCTGCACCTTC.